This TCR beta chain is drawn from a study of shared clonotypes between healthy human individuals. This clone was counted a few times. Data came from immunoSEQ multiplex PCR; TCRdb stores just in-frame clones and leaves some out. The sample holds about 600,000 clones, around 78% seen once. The CDR3 covers 13 residues. The germline CDR1 and CDR2 sequences are MNHEY and SVGAGI. The sample was PBMCs. The rearrangement links TRBV6-5 to TRBJ2-5; tentatively, D is TRBD2 (5 bases). Judging by the DNA end, TRBJ2-7 fits better; the J call may be wrong. The clonotype originates from a woman in her forties in good health. Some clones in this sample may be carry-over from other donors' samples. The chain's CDR3 is CASRNPDGDEQYF. In nucleotides, the CDR3 is TGTGCCAGCAGGAACCCGGACGGGGACGAGCAGTACTTC.